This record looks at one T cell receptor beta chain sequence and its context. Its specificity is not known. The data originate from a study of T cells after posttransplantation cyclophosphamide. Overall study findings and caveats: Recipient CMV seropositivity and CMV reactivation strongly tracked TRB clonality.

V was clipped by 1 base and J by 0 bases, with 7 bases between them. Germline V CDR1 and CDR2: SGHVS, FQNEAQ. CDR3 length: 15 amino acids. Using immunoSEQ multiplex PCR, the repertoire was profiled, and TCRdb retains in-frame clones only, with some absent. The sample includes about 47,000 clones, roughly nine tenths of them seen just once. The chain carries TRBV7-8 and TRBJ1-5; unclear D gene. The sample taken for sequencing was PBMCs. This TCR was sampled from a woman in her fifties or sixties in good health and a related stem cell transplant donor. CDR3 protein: CASSLGGGSNQPQHF. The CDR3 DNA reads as TGTGCCAGCAGCTTAGGCGGAGGTAGCAATCAGCCCCAGCATTTT.